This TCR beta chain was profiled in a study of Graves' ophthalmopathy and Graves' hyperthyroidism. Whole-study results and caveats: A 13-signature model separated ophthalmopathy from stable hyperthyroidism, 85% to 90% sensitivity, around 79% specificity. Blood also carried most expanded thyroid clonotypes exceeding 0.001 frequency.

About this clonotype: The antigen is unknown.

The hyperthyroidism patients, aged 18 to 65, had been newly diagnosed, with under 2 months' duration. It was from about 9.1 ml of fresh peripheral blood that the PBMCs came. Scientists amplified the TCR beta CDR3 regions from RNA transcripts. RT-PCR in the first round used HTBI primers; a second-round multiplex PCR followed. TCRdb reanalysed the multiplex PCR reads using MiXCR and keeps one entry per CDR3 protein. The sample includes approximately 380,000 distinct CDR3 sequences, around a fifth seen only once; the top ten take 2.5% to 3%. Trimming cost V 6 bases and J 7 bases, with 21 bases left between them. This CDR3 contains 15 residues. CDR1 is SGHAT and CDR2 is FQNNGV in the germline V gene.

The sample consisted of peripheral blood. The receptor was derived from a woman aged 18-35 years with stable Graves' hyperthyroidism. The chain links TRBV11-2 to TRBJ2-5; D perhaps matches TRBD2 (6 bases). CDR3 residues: CASSGGLHSPGTQYF. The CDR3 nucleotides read TGTGCCAGCAGTGGGGGACTCCATTCTCCGGGGACCCAGTACTTC.